This T cell receptor gamma chain was recorded in a study of gamma delta lymphoproliferative disorders and STAT genes (dated by TCRdb to about 2018). Study-wide context: Of the 9 Tgammadelta LGLL patients who were sequenced, 5 followed an indolent course, while 4 had symptomatic disease. The LymphoTrack Dx TCRG Assay was used to build gamma-chain libraries from a minimum of 50 ng of genomic DNA. Because no corresponding Invivoscribe delta assay was available, delta-chain libraries were prepared according to the EuroClonality-NGS working group standard operating procedure. Within a larger immunophenotypic and STAT-mutation study, TCR gamma and delta CDR3 repertoires were profiled by deep sequencing in Tgammadelta lymphoproliferative disease patients and healthy controls. The TCR-sequenced pilot group comprised under 10 Tgammadelta large granular lymphocyte leukemia patients and a couple of hepatosplenic T-cell lymphoma patients. To confirm results, a couple of gamma-chain samples and every delta-chain sample were sequenced twice. On the study overall, not on this receptor specifically: It was noted by the authors that NGS specificity may be reduced at low frequencies, so confirmation of the public or private nature of leukemic clones is needed. Leukemic cells were skewed toward terminal effectors, whereas control T cells likely spanned varied maturation stages, a difference potentially limiting comparisons between patients and controls. Nearly all major patient gamma and delta clonotypes were public, shared with at least one healthy donor; only a couple of gamma clonotypes were private to disease. In whole-repertoire clustering, patient gamma repertoires grouped separately from healthy controls, whereas delta repertoires showed no separation between groups. Major clones in indolent patients were dominated by Vgamma9-JgammaP and Vdelta2-Ddelta3-Jdelta1 rearrangements, but these rearrangements were absent in symptomatic patients, who instead used less common gene combinations.

Both library preparation methods relied on multiplex PCR with primers aimed at conserved V and J regions of the TCR genes. Amplicons were purified, pooled and sequenced on an Illumina MiSeq platform. The original methods were these. MiXCR performed V(D)J alignment, clonotype assembly and translation, and VDJtools was used for functionality assessment and CDR3 repertoire analyses. The IMGT definition of CDR3 was applied, and only productive sequences using functional genes were analyzed, with ORF genes and pseudogenes left out. A custom Python script searched for identical amino acid CDR3s of major clonotypes (frequency >=5%) across all patients and controls. A one-sided non-parametric Wilcoxon test was used to compare clonotype frequencies between patients and controls. The public reads were reprocessed by TCRdb using CATT, and rows of matching DNA were later combined. TCRdb, rather than the study authors, made the V and J calls. The sample yields some 2,000 gamma-chain clones; roughly a tenth were counted once. The top ten clones comprise less than 65% of the sample.

TCR sequencing was performed on genomic DNA from peripheral blood mononuclear cells isolated from patients and controls. The median age of the sequenced patients was approximately 63 years, and the group included 5 males and roughly six females. Patients were enrolled at one hematology unit in Padova, Italy, and were reclassified as T-LGLL or HSTCL using the 2017 WHO criteria. All patient samples were collected while patients were off therapy or before therapy. The CDR3, cysteine through phenylalanine, is 12 amino acids long. Only the CDR3 part of the read is kept: 36 bases, read in frame from the first base. After removal of 8 bases from V and 4 bases from J, the junction retains 6 bases not matched to a gene. Only a few counts were recorded for this clone. The antigen this receptor binds is unknown. Within one base of it there is no much larger clone, and no base qualities were kept.

The specimen sequenced was blood. The receptor was isolated from a human donor with gamma-delta T-cell large granular lymphocyte leukemia. The rearranged segments are TRGV10 and TRGJ1 or TRGJ2. TCRdb does not report a J gene; here it was assigned by matching the DNA to germline references. TRGV10 is recorded as an ORF, its role being uncertain. The CDR3 has the sequence CAAWARYYKKLF. The DNA sequence is TGTGCTGCGTGGGCTAGATATTATAAGAAACTCTTT.